These T cell receptor beta chains were read from a single sample in a study of blood T cell repertoires in COVID-19. TCRdb's copy holds only in-frame clones and misses some; the assay was immunoSEQ multiplex PCR. The table records 100,000 to 130,000 clones, around 89% of them present only once. The sequenced sample was peripheral blood. The receptors shown here come from a man between 40 and 49 years old with active or convalescent COVID-19. Each CDR3 is given with its conserved first and last residue. A D gene is named only where the DNA matches it firmly. Clone size appears in some rows only: once, few, many, or a class for an expanded clone.

-	TRBJ2-2	TRBV30	-	TGTGCCTGGAGTGTCCCTACCGGGGAGCTGTTTTTT	CAWSVPTGELFF
-	TRBJ1-6	TRBV18	-	TGTGCCAGCTCACCGGCACCTTATAATTCACCCCTCCACTTT	CASSPAPYNSPLHF
-	TRBJ2-4	TRBV7-8	-	TGTGCCAGCAGCTCGACTCCGAGGTTGTTTGACATTCAGTACTTC	CASSSTPRLFDIQYF
-	TRBJ2-3	TRBV9	TRBD2	TGTGCCAGCAGCGTAGACGCGGGAGGGGGGGATACGCAGTATTTT	CASSVDAGGGDTQYF
-	TRBJ2-3	TRBV9	TRBD2	TGTGCCAGCAGCGTAGATCTGGCGGGAGGGCCAAGCGATACGCAGTATTTT	CASSVDLAGGPSDTQYF
-	TRBJ1-6	TRBV19	-	TGTGCCAGTAGGGTGCAGGGGAGCAATTCACCCCTCCACTTT	CASRVQGSNSPLHF
-	TRBJ1-1	TRBV11-1	-	TGTGCCAGCAGCTTCCGTACAGTTTCCACTGAAGCTTTCTTT	CASSFRTVSTEAFF
-	TRBJ2-1	TRBV5-1	-	TGCGCCAGCAGCCCAATCCATTCTAACAATGAGCAGTTCTTC	CASSPIHSNNEQFF
once	TRBJ2-2	TRBV6-4	TRBD1	TGTGCCAGCCAACGCGACAGGGGAGACACCGGGGAGCTGTTTTTT	CASQRDRGDTGELFF
-	TRBJ2-3	TRBV5-1	TRBD2	TGCGCCAGCAGCTTGGAGGCTAGCGGGGCCCTCACAGATACGCAGTATTTT	CASSLEASGALTDTQYF
-	TRBJ1-2	TRBV28	-	TGTGCCAGCAGCCATCGGGCGGGCAGAGAAAACTATGGCTACACCTTC	CASSHRAGRENYGYTF
once	TRBJ1-5	TRBV3-1/TRBV3-2	TRBD1	TGTGCCAGCAGCCAAGTGGGACAGGTTCAGCCCCAGCATTTT	CASSQVGQVQPQHF
-	TRBJ1-1	TRBV19	TRBD1	TGTGCCAGTAGTTCGGACAGGTTGAACACTGAAGCTTTCTTT	CASSSDRLNTEAFF
-	TRBJ1-2	TRBV6-2/TRBV6-3	-	TGTGCCAGCAGCTGGAGTGGAAACTATGGCTACACCTTC	CASSWSGNYGYTF
-	TRBJ2-4	TRBV7-6	-	TGTGCCAGCAGCTTAATCGCGGAGGACATTCAGTACTTC	CASSLIAEDIQYF
once	TRBJ2-3	TRBV18	TRBD2	TGTGCCAGCAAAGGCGGGAGGGGCACAGATACGCAGTATTTT	CASKGGRGTDTQYF
once	TRBJ1-6	TRBV6-5	TRBD1	TGTGCCAGCAGTTACTGGACAGGTTCACCCCTCCACTTT	CASSYWTGSPLHF
-	TRBJ1-6	TRBV3-1/TRBV3-2	-	TGTGCCAGCAGCCAAGCCGGGGGGACGATCAAGCGGGATCTATCACCCCTCCACTTT	CASSQAGGTIKRDLSPLHF
-	TRBJ2-5	TRBV2	TRBD2	TGTGCCAGCAGTGATTTGGGGACTAGCGGCGTAGAGACCCAGTACTTC	CASSDLGTSGVETQYF
-	TRBJ2-5	TRBV30	-	TGTGCCTGGAGTCCGGGTGCAGTACAAGAGACCCAGTACTTC	CAWSPGAVQETQYF
-	TRBJ1-5	TRBV18	TRBD1	TGTGCCAGCTCGGTGACAGGGGGCAATCAGCCCCAGCATTTT	CASSVTGGNQPQHF
-	TRBJ2-7	TRBV7-2	TRBD1	TGTGCCAGCAGAACCGGGACAGGGTCTTCCTACGAGCAGTACTTC	CASRTGTGSSYEQYF
-	TRBJ2-1	TRBV5-6	-	TGTGCCAGCAGCTCTGCGTTCCGAAATAAGAATGAGCAGTTCTTC	CASSSAFRNKNEQFF
-	TRBJ1-4	TRBV6-2/TRBV6-3	-	TGTGCCAGCAGTTACGGCGGGGCAACTAATGAAAAACTGTTTTTT	CASSYGGATNEKLFF
-	TRBJ2-6	TRBV19	-	TGTGCCAGTAGTTCCCAATCTGGGGCCAACGTCCTGACTTTC	CASSSQSGANVLTF
-	TRBJ1-5	TRBV7-2	TRBD1	TGTGCCAGCAGCACCGGGGACAGGATGCAGCCCCAGCATTTT	CASSTGDRMQPQHF
-	TRBJ2-2	TRBV7-3	-	TGTGCCAGCAGCCCGTGGGCAGGGGTTGGGACCGGGGAGCTGTTTTTT	CASSPWAGVGTGELFF
few	TRBJ2-5	TRBV2	-	TGTGCCAGCAGTGAGACGCAGGGGTTGCCCCAGTACTTC	CASSETQGLPQYF
once	TRBJ1-2	TRBV28	TRBD1	TGTGCCAGCAGGACTACATCCGGGACAGGGGACAAAGGCTACACCTTC	CASRTTSGTGDKGYTF
-	TRBJ2-2	TRBV11-2	TRBD2	TGTGCCAGCAGCTTAGATCTAGCGGGAGCTTACCGCGGGGAGCTGTTTTTT	CASSLDLAGAYRGELFF
-	TRBJ2-5	TRBV4-1	-	TGCGCCAGCAGCCACTTCCCCAGGGAAGAGACCCAGTACTTC	CASSHFPREETQYF
once	TRBJ2-7	TRBV6-2/TRBV6-3	TRBD1	TGTGCCAGCAGTTTCCCGGACAGGGGGTACTCCTACGAGCAGTACTTC	CASSFPDRGYSYEQYF
-	TRBJ2-1	TRBV28	-	TGTGCCAGCAGTTTCGGTTATGAGCAGTTCTTC	CASSFGYEQFF
-	TRBJ1-1	TRBV6-5	TRBD1	TGTGCCAGCAGTTACCGGGGACAGGGGAACTCTGAAGCTTTCTTT	CASSYRGQGNSEAFF
-	TRBJ1-2	TRBV28	TRBD1	TGTGCCAGCAGTTACAGGGGAAAGGACTATGGCTACACCTTC	CASSYRGKDYGYTF